A single sample is the source of the 20 T cell receptor beta chains below, sequenced in a study of blood T cell repertoires in COVID-19. Produced via immunoSEQ multiplex PCR; TCRdb's table is partial and in-frame only. The sample gives just under 350,000 clones, 85% to 90% of which show up once; around 6% is in the top ten. The sample was peripheral blood. The receptors derive from a woman aged 50 to 65 with COVID-19, enrolled during active disease.

The rearrangement uses TRBV4-2 and TRBJ2-1; 8 positions agree with TRBD2. Germline CDR1 LGHNA, CDR2 YNFKEQ. V trimming: 1 base; J trimming: 5 bases; junction bases outside the gene matches: 13. The CDR3 is 18 amino acids. CDR3 bases: TGTGCCAGCAGCCAAGTGAGTGGCTTAGCGGGGAGAGACAATGAGCAGTTCTTC. Translation gives CASSQVSGLAGRDNEQFF.

V is TRBV27 and J is TRBJ2-7, with D unresolved. The germline V gene has CDR1 MNHEY and CDR2 SMNVEV (reference sequence). The CDR3 runs 14 residues. The V gene lost 3 bases and the J gene lost 3 bases, with 12 bases spanning the gap. The CDR3 protein is CASSFGLFDYEQYF. CDR3 nucleotides: TGTGCCAGCAGTTTTGGGCTGTTCGACTACGAGCAGTACTTC.

The V and J genes are TRBV19 and TRBJ1-2; TRBD1 aligns across 8 bases. This CDR3 region has 14 residues. J gave up 4 bases and V 5 bases, and 6 bases lay outside the gene matches. Germline V gene lookup returns CDR1 LNHDA and CDR2 SQIVND (reference sequence). Here the CDR3 DNA reads TGTGCCAGTAGTTTCGGGACAGGAGCCTATGGCTACACCTTC. Translated: CASSFGTGAYGYTF.

A note on this clone: This sample also contains other DNA sequences that code for the same CDR3. The V gene is TRBV18, the J gene TRBJ1-5; D is undetermined. In germline, CDR1 is KGHSH, CDR2 LQKENI. The CDR3 is 14 residues long. Trimming removed 1 base at V and 6 bases at J, with 10 bases between. The CDR3 region has the DNA TGTGCCAGCTCACCACAAGGTGAGGGTCAGCCCCAGCATTTT. Its protein product is CASSPQGEGQPQHF. Variable domain in full (rest from reference TRBV18 and TRBJ1-5): NAGVMQNPRHLVRRRGQEARLRCSPMKGHSHVYWYRQLPEEGLKFMVYLQKENIIDESGMPKERFSAEFPKEGPSILRIQQVVRGDSAAYFCASSPQGEGQPQHFGDGTRLSIL.

The chain joins TRBV4-2 to TRBJ2-5; TRBD2 agrees at 8 bases. V trimming: 1 base; J trimming: 0 bases; junction bases outside the gene matches: 4. CDR1 is LGHNA, CDR2 YNFKEQ, per germline. CDR3 length equals 16 residues. This CDR3 reads CASSQVDSGNQETQYF. The CDR3, as DNA: TGTGCCAGCAGCCAAGTGGATAGCGGGAACCAAGAGACCCAGTACTTC.

V usage is TRBV27 and J usage is TRBJ1-4; a possible D gene is TRBD1 (6 bases). CDR3 length equals 17 residues. Germline CDR1 MNHEY, CDR2 SMNVEV (reference sequence). With 2 bases removed from V and 0 bases from J, the gap between germline ends came to 13 bases. CDR3 coding DNA: TGTGCCAGCAGTTTAAAAGGGGGAGGGGCAACTAATGAAAAACTGTTTTTT. It codes for CASSLKGGGATNEKLFF. Full variable domain (rest looked up from reference TRBV27 and TRBJ1-4): EAQVTQNPRYLITVTGKKLTVTCSQNMNHEYMSWYRQDPGLGLRQIYYSMNVEVTDKGDVPEGYKVSRKEKRNFPLILESPSPNQTSLYFCASSLKGGGATNEKLFFGSGTQLSVL.

This chain connects TRBV3-1 (or the pseudogene TRBV3-2) to TRBJ2-2; 10 bases map to TRBD1. The CDR3 extends over 17 amino acids. Germline-derived CDR1 and CDR2 are LGHDT and YNNKEL (reference sequence). Unmatched junction bases numbered 11, after V lost 4 bases and J lost 6 bases. The CDR3 DNA sequence: TGTGCCAGCAGCCTATACTCCGGGACAGGGGTGGCCGGGGAGCTGTTTTTT. The encoded protein is CASSLYSGTGVAGELFF.

CDR3 DNA: TGTGCCAGCAGCGGACACATCGGGCCAGGGGACTATGGCTACACCTTC. Translating it yields CASSGHIGPGDYGYTF. The rearrangement links TRBV5-6 to TRBJ1-2; D might be TRBD1 (6 bases). The CDR3 consists of 16 residues. The germline CDR1 and CDR2 sequences are SGHDT and YYEEEE. Trimming removed 4 bases from V and 3 bases from J, with 19 bases in between. Variable domain in full (rest from reference TRBV5-6 and TRBJ1-2): DAGVTQSPTHLIKTRGQQVTLRCSPKSGHDTVSWYQQALGQGPQFIFQYYEEEERQRGNFPDRFSGHQFPNYSSELNVNALLLGDSALYLCASSGHIGPGDYGYTFGSGTRLTVV.

J is TRBJ2-7 and V is TRBV5-1, with 10 bases aligning to TRBD2. CDR3 length: 18 residues. From germline, CDR1 is SGHRS and CDR2 YFSETQ. V shed 0 bases and J 4 bases; nucleotides not matched to a gene: 13. DNA of the CDR3: TGCGCCAGCAGCTTGGCCAAGTCTAGCGGGAGAGGGGGGTACGAGCAGTACTTC. Residues: CASSLAKSSGRGGYEQYF.

The chain employs TRBV7-2 and TRBJ2-7, with TRBD2 matching over 7 bases. V trimming: 6 bases; J trimming: 4 bases; junction bases outside the gene matches: 12. Germline V gene lookup returns CDR1 SGHTA and CDR2 FQGNSA. CDR3 length: 15 amino acids. Written as DNA, the CDR3 is TGTGCCAGCAGGCGAACGGGACTATTACTGTACGAGCAGTACTTC. It translates to CASRRTGLLLYEQYF.

The chain employs TRBV15 and TRBJ2-5; no reliable D call. The CDR3 runs to 12 residues. Germline CDR1 is LNHNV and CDR2 is YYDKDF (reference sequence). The V gene lost 9 bases and the J gene lost 0 bases, with 8 bases spanning the gap. This CDR3 is CATGPYQETQYF. CDR3 nucleotide sequence: TGTGCCACTGGGCCCTACCAAGAGACCCAGTACTTC. Full variable domain (outside the CDR3, taken from reference TRBV15 and TRBJ2-5): DAMVIQNPRYQVTQFGKPVTLSCSQTLNHNVMYWYQQKSSQAPKLLFHYYDKDFNNEADTPDNFQSRRPNTSFCFLDIRSPGLGDTAMYLCATGPYQETQYFGPGTRLLVL.

The rearrangement uses TRBV9 and TRBJ1-5, with 7 positions matching TRBD1. CDR1 and CDR2 (germline): SGDLS, YYNGEE. The CDR3 covers 16 residues. J lost 7 bases, V lost 3 bases, and 13 bases had no gene match. The DNA of the CDR3 is TGTGCCAGCAGCGGCCGAGGGGGCGCGTGGAACCAGCCCCAGCATTTT. It specifies CASSGRGGAWNQPQHF.

The chain carries TRBV5-4 and TRBJ2-3; perhaps TRBD2 as D (6 bases). Germline V gene data show CDR1 as SGHNT and CDR2 as YYREEE (reference sequence). The CDR3 covers 15 residues. The ends were cut back, 4 bases at V and 0 bases at J, with 12 bases in the middle. The CDR3 reads CASSQRTTSTDTQYF. The CDR3 DNA reads TGTGCCAGCAGCCAACGGACTACTAGCACAGATACGCAGTATTTT.

CDR3 sequence: CASRTTNSPLHF. The CDR3 nucleotides read TGTGCCAGCAGAACTACAAATTCACCCCTCCACTTT. The rearrangement uses TRBV28 and TRBJ1-6; D not certain. CDR1 and CDR2 (germline): MDHEN, SYDVKM. CDR3 length: 12 residues. V lost 6 bases to trimming and J lost 7 bases, with 7 bases between them.

V gene TRBV6-5 combines with J gene TRBJ2-2; D remains unclear. Per the germline V gene, CDR1 is MNHEY and CDR2 is SVGAGI. The CDR3 is made up of 11 amino acids. Trimming shortened V by 6 bases and J by 6 bases, and 5 bases separated the two germline ends. CDR3 coding DNA: TGTGCCAGCAGGAGTGCCGGGGAGCTGTTTTTT. It encodes CASRSAGELFF.

The chain carries TRBV7-9 and TRBJ2-1, with D possibly TRBD1 on 5 matching bases. Germline V gene data show CDR1 as SEHNR and CDR2 as FQNEAQ (reference sequence). This CDR3 region has 15 residues. The ends were cut back, 0 bases at V and 7 bases at J, with 13 bases in the middle. This chain's CDR3 is CASSLAGHGGNEQFF. In DNA, the CDR3 is TGTGCCAGCAGCTTAGCGGGGCACGGTGGGAATGAGCAGTTCTTC.

Details on this clone: A read error may produce the germline difference seen at one junction end. V usage is TRBV7-7 and J usage is TRBJ2-3, with 11 positions matching TRBD2. From germline, CDR1 is SSHAT and CDR2 FNYEAQ (reference sequence). The CDR3 extends over 15 amino acids. CDR3 amino acids: CASSPTSGGTDTQYF. In DNA form, the CDR3 reads TGTGCTAGCAGCCCGACTAGCGGGGGCACAGATACGCAGTATTTT.

This clone has only one observation. The chain is built from TRBV5-1 and TRBJ2-7, with D possibly matching TRBD2 (6 bases). This CDR3 contains 15 residues. V gave up 0 bases and J gave up 2 bases, with 12 bases separating them. The germline V gene has CDR1 SGHRS and CDR2 YFSETQ. The CDR3 nucleotides are TGCGCCAGCAGCTTGGTGGGGGGAGAGACCTACGAGCAGTACTTC. Its protein is CASSLVGGETYEQYF.

The rearrangement uses TRBV24-1 and TRBJ2-3, with 9 bases lining up with TRBD2. Germline V CDR1 and CDR2: KGHDR, SFDVKD. V shed 3 bases and J 1 base; nucleotides not matched to a gene: 7. The CDR3 runs 17 residues. The CDR3 spells CATSDSGRSLGTDTQYF. For the CDR3, the DNA is TGTGCCACCAGTGATAGCGGGAGGTCGTTGGGCACAGATACGCAGTATTTT.

V usage is TRBV10-3 and J usage is TRBJ2-5; perhaps TRBD2 as D (6 bases). The germline CDR1 and CDR2 sequences are ENHRY and SYGVKD. The CDR3 is 13 amino acids. The V and J ends lost 2 bases and 7 bases respectively, with 11 bases between them. CDR3: CAISEPLGGTQYF. CDR3 sequence (DNA): TGTGCCATCAGTGAGCCGCTCGGGGGGACCCAGTACTTC.